A single sample is the source of the 11 T cell receptor beta chains below, sequenced in a study of OX40 agonist ivuxolimab in advanced cancers. The repertoire was sequenced with immunoSEQ multiplex PCR; TCRdb's copy has only in-frame clones and lacks some. In the table there are around 74,000 clones, over 80% of which are singletons. Specimen: CD4+ or CD8+ T cells sorted from blood, collected in a trial of the OX40 agonist ivuxolimab. These receptors were obtained from an adult with an advanced solid tumor such as melanoma, head and neck, liver or kidney cancer.

The chain recombines TRBV28 with TRBJ2-4; 15 bases line up with TRBD2. CDR1 MDHEN and CDR2 SYDVKM come from the germline V gene. The CDR3 sequence is 17 residues long. V dropped 9 bases and J dropped 6; count of bases not matched to a gene: 12. For the CDR3, the DNA is TGTGCCAGTACCCCGGGACTGGGACTAGCGGGGGGAAACATTCAGTACTTC. Amino acid sequence: CASTPGLGLAGGNIQYF.

This sequence joins TRBV30 and TRBJ1-2, with D possibly TRBD1 on 6 matching bases. There are 17 residues in the CDR3. Germline loops: CDR1 GTSNPN, CDR2 SVGIG (reference sequence). The germline V and J ends were trimmed by 8 bases and 3 bases, with 28 bases remaining between them. The CDR3 reads CAQKPRAGARTDYGYTF. DNA of the CDR3: TGTGCCCAGAAACCCCGGGCAGGAGCCCGGACAGACTATGGCTACACCTTC.

This chain uses TRBV15 with TRBJ1-1; 7 bases match TRBD1. Germline loops: CDR1 LNHNV, CDR2 YYDKDF (reference sequence). This CDR3 is 16 amino acids long. V lost 2 bases and J lost 4; bases outside the gene matches: 10. CDR3 loop: CATSRNIWTGLTEAFF. The CDR3 coding sequence is TGTGCCACCAGCAGAAATATCTGGACAGGACTCACTGAAGCTTTCTTT. Supplemented by reference TRBV15 and TRBJ1-1, the full variable domain reads DAMVIQNPRYQVTQFGKPVTLSCSQTLNHNVMYWYQQKSSQAPKLLFHYYDKDFNNEADTPDNFQSRRPNTSFCFLDIRSPGLGDTAMYLCATSRNIWTGLTEAFFGQGTRLTVV.

This clone appeared once. The J gene is TRBJ2-3, the V gene TRBV21-1; TRBD2 reflects the table's D call only, with no check against the DNA. TRBV21-1 is labeled a pseudogene. The CDR3 spans 19 residues. The CDR3 is CASSNISPSPTPRTDTQYF. CDR3 nucleotides: TGTGCCAGCAGCAACATATCTCCTAGCCCGACCCCTCGGACAGATACGCAGTATTTT.

The CDR3 DNA follows: TGTGCCAGCAGCTTCCAGGGGGCAGGTAACACTGAAGCTTTCTTT. Translating it yields CASSFQGAGNTEAFF. The genes are TRBV5-6 and TRBJ1-1; 8 nucleotides agree with TRBD1. Trimming at V came to 2 bases and at J to 2 bases, leaving 5 bases not matched to a gene. Germline V lookup: CDR1 SGHDT, CDR2 YYEEEE. CDR3 length: 15 residues.

The chain joins TRBV7-2 to TRBJ2-3; no firm D call. Deletions cut 1 base from V and 3 bases from J, with 5 bases between. The CDR3 loop spans 13 amino acids. CDR1 and CDR2 from the germline V gene are SGHTA and FQGNSA. The CDR3 loop reads CASSLGPTDTQYF. CDR3 DNA sequence: TGTGCCAGCAGCTTAGGACCAACAGATACGCAGTATTTT.

V and J are TRBV2 and TRBJ2-3; 12 bases fit TRBD2. From germline, CDR1 is SNHLY and CDR2 FYNNEI. The ends lost 6 bases at V and 4 bases at J; junction bases unmatched: 8. This CDR3 spans 16 amino acids. CDR3 coding DNA: TGTGCCAGCAGCGGAACACTAGCGGGAGGAGCAGATACGCAGTATTTT. The encoded protein is CASSGTLAGGADTQYF.

V usage is TRBV15 and J usage is TRBJ2-7; the D gene is possibly TRBD2 (6 bases). V lost 0 bases, J lost 6 bases, and 15 bases lay in between. The CDR3 consists of 15 residues. Germline lookup yields CDR1 LNHNV and CDR2 YYDKDF (reference sequence). Here the CDR3 reads CATSREISGVGEQYF. In DNA form, the CDR3 reads TGTGCCACCAGCAGAGAGATTTCGGGGGTTGGCGAGCAGTACTTC.

This clone was detected a few times. The V and J genes are TRBV28 and TRBJ2-2; 7 bases align to TRBD1. The trim removed 2 bases at V and 0 bases at J, leaving 6 bases unmatched. CDR3 size: 17 residues. CDR1 and CDR2 from the germline V gene are MDHEN and SYDVKM. The CDR3 loop is CASSLATGDPNTGELFF. The DNA for the CDR3 is TGTGCCAGCAGTTTAGCAACAGGGGACCCGAACACCGGGGAGCTGTTTTTT.

The chain combines TRBV30 with TRBJ2-5; 7 nucleotides align to TRBD1. CDR1 and CDR2 from the germline V gene are GTSNPN and SVGIG (reference sequence). J gave up 5 bases and V 0 bases, and 9 bases lay outside the gene matches. The CDR3 length is 15 residues. The DNA of the CDR3 is TGTGCCTGGAGTGTAAGGCGACAGGGTACGGAGACCCAGTACTTC. Protein: CAWSVRRQGTETQYF.

This clone was seen just once. The genes are TRBV6-1 and TRBJ1-3; a weak D match, TRBD1 (5 bases). The CDR3 loop spans 16 amino acids. Between the trimmed V and J ends, which lost 2 bases and 1 base, there was a span of 12 bases. Germline V lookup: CDR1 MNHNS, CDR2 SASEGT. The CDR3 here is CASSEIVGLSGNTIYF. The CDR3 region has the DNA TGTGCCAGCAGTGAAATCGTGGGGCTTTCTGGAAACACCATATATTTT.